This T cell receptor (beta chain) was sequenced for a study of T cells in pancreatic ductal adenocarcinoma. The study's findings and limits: This surgical cohort overrepresents the minority presenting with early-stage disease. Compared with tumor, blood showed more total productive templates and 6.5 to 10-fold more clonotypes. Tumor and blood clonality did not differ significantly, about 0.12 versus 0.079.

Note on this clone: The antigen remains undetermined.

The selected patients with pancreatic ductal adenocarcinoma had surgery but no neoadjuvant therapy. Generated by immunoSEQ multiplex PCR, the TCRdb table keeps only in-frame clones and is missing some. The sample yields roughly 16,000 clones, about 93% seen once. This CDR3 contains 16 residues. Per the germline V gene, CDR1 is SGHDT and CDR2 is YYEEEE. V lost 0 bases and J 2 bases, leaving 15 bases between the germline ends. This receptor was identified in a human donor with pancreatic ductal adenocarcinoma. Sequenced sample: PBMCs. V and J are TRBV5-6 and TRBJ2-7; tentatively, D is TRBD1 (7 bases). CDR3 loop: CASSLVSGGIAYEQYF. CDR3 in DNA: TGTGCCAGCAGCTTGGTTTCAGGGGGGATCGCCTACGAGCAGTACTTC. Filled out from reference TRBV5-6 and TRBJ2-7, the complete variable domain reads DAGVTQSPTHLIKTRGQQVTLRCSPKSGHDTVSWYQQALGQGPQFIFQYYEEEERQRGNFPDRFSGHQFPNYSSELNVNALLLGDSALYLCASSLVSGGIAYEQYFGPGTRLTVT.